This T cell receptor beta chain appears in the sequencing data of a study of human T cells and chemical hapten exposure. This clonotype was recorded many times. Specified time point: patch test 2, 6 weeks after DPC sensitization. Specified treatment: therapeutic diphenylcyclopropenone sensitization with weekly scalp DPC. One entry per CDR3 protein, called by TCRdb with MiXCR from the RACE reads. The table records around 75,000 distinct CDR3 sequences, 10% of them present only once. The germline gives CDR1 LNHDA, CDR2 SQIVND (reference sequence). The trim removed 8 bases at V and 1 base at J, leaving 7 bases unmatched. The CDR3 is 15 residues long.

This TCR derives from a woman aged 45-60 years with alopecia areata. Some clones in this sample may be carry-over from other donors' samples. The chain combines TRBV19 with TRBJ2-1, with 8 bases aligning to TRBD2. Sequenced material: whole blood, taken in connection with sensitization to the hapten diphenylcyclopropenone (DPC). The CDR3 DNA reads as TGTGCCAGTGCGAACGGGAGGGGGTCCTACAATGAGCAGTTCTTC. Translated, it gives CASANGRGSYNEQFF.